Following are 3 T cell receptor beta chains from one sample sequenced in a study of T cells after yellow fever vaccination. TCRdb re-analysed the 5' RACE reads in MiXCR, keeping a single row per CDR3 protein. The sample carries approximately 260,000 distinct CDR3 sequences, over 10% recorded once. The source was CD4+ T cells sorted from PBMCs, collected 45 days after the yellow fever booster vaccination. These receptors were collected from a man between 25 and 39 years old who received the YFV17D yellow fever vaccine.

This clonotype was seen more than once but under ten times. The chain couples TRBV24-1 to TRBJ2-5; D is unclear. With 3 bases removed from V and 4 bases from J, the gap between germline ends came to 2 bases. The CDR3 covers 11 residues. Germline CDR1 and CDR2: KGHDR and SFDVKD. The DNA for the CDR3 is TGTGCCACCAGTGATCCAGAGACCCAGTACTTC. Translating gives CATSDPETQYF.

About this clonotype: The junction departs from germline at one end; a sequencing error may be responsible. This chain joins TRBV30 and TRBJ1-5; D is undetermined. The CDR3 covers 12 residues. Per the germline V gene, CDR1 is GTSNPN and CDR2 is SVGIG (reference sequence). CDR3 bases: TGTGACTGGAGTGTTCGAGGTCAGCCCCAGCATTTT. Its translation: CDWSVRGQPQHF.

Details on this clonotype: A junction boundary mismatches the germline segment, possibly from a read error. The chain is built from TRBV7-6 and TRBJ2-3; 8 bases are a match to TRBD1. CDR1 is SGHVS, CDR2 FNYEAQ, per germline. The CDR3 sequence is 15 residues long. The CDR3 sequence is CARSLGQVRTDTQYF. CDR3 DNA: TGTGCCAGAAGCTTGGGACAGGTCCGCACAGATACGCAGTATTTT.